The clone carrying this T cell receptor (beta chain) was seen ten or more times. What it binds is not known. V shed 6 bases and J shed 7 bases, with 19 bases lying between them. This CDR3 is 15 amino acids long. The source of the sample is a study of T cells in Graves' hyperthyroidism and ophthalmopathy. Whole-study results and caveats: Ophthalmopathy, which appeared later, was predicted by the model a median about 6.8 months before onset. Blood samples included most of the expanded thyroid clonotypes exceeding 0.001. Ophthalmopathy could be told apart from stable hyperthyroidism with a 13 V-J model.

Amplified TCR beta CDR3 regions came from RNA transcripts. Initially, a first-round RT-PCR of the TCR CDR3 employed the HTBI primer set. One entry per CDR3 protein, called by TCRdb with MiXCR from the multiplex PCR reads. In the table there are around 500,000 distinct CDR3 sequences, roughly 23% of which are singletons. Sequencing was carried out using blood. The origin of this receptor is a woman in her 70s with Graves' ophthalmopathy. The rearrangement links TRBV12-3 or TRBV12-4 to TRBJ2-1; D gene uncertain. CDR3 residues: CASSHKGSLRNEQFF. Written as DNA, the CDR3 is TGTGCCAGCAGCCACAAGGGTAGCTTACGTAATGAGCAGTTCTTC.